The T cell receptor (beta chain) described here comes from a study of cytomegalovirus exposure and HLA in healthy donors. General observations from the study: Accounts indicate the classifier identified cytomegalovirus status with strong specificity and sensitivity. In a later analysis, at a false discovery rate of 0.05, under 20,000 TCR beta sequences were associated with HLA alleles. Some public TCRs appeared in many individuals, while most sequences were rare.

The study ran its PCR with 60 Vbeta and 13 Jbeta primers. Clones were sequenced by immunoSEQ multiplex PCR, and TCRdb holds only the in-frame ones, with some missing. The sample shows 110,000 to 150,000 clones, 73% of them seen only once. The V end lost 3 bases, the J end lost 2 bases, and 14 bases lay between the germline ends. The CDR3 contains 15 residues. Germline values: CDR1 SGHVS, CDR2 FQNEAQ. Regarding this clone: The antigen is not known.

Sequencing used PBMCs. V usage is TRBV7-8 and J usage is TRBJ2-7, with D maybe TRBD1 (6 bases). This receptor was obtained from a human donor in good health. The CDR3 bases are TGTGCCAGCAGCTTCGGGCAGGGGCCTGCCTACGAGCAGTACTTC. Translated, it gives CASSFGQGPAYEQYF.